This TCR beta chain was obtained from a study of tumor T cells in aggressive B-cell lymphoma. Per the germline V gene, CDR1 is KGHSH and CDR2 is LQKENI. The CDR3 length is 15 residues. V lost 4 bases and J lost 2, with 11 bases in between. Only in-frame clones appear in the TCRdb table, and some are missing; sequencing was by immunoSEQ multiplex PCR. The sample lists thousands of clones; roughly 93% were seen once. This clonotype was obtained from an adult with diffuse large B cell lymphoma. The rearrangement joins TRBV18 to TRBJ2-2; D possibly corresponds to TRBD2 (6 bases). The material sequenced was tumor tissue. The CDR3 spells CASSLGGPNTGELFF. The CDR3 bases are TGTGCCAGCTCACTTGGAGGGCCAAACACCGGGGAGCTGTTTTTT. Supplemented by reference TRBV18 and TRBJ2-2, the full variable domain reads NAGVMQNPRHLVRRRGQEARLRCSPMKGHSHVYWYRQLPEEGLKFMVYLQKENIIDESGMPKERFSAEFPKEGPSILRIQQVVRGDSAAYFCASSLGGPNTGELFFGEGSRLTVL.